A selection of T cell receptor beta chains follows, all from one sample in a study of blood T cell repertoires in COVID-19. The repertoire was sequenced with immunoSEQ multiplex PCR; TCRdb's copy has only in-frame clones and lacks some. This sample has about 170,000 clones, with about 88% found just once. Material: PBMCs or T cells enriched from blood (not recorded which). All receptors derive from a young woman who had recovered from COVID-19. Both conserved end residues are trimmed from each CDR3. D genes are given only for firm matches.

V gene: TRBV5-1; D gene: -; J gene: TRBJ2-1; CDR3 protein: ASSLRTGKRGEQF
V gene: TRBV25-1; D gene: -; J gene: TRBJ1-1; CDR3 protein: ASSDRVMAEAF
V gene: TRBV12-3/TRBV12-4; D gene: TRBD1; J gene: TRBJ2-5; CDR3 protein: ASSTGVGETQY
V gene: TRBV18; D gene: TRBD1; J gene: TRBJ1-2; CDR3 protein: ASSPNGQGDGYT
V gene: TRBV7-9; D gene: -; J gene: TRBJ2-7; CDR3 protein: ASGWLDRQPYEQY
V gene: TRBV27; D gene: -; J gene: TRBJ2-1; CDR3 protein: ASSFPRGDMDEQF
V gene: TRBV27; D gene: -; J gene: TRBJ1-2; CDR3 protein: ASRPRAYDPRYT
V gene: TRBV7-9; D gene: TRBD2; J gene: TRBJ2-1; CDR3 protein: ASSLRLAGSVNEQF
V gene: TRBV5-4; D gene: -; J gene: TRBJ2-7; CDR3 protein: ASSLEGLPYEQY
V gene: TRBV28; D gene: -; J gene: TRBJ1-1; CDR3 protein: ASHPRGSMNTEAF
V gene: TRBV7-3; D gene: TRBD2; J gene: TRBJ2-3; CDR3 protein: ASELAGVRGDTQY
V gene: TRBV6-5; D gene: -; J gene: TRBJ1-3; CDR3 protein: ASSYAQGGNTIY
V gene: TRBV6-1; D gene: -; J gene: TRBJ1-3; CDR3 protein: ASSDGAFISGNTIY
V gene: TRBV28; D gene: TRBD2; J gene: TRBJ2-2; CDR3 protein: ASVGSAGETGELF
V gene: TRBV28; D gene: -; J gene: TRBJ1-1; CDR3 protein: ASSLSEGTEAF
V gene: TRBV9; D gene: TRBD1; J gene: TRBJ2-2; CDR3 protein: ASSVVTGGIGTGELF
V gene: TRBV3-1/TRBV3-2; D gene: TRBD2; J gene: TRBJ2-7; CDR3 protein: ASSLLSGGLPYEQY
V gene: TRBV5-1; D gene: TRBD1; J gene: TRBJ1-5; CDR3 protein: ASSTGQGGNQPQH
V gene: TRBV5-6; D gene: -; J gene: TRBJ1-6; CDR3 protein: ASSLGQGTLH
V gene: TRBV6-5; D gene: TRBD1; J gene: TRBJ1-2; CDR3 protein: ASRGQGTLYGYT
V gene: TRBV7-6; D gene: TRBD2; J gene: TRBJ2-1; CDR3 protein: ASSLPSGRAGEQF
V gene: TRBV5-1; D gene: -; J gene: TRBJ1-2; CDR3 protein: ASSLDRVEGYT
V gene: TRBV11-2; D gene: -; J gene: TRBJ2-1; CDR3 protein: ASSLWGGSQSEQF
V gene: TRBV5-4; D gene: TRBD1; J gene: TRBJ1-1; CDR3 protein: ASSPGQGAAF